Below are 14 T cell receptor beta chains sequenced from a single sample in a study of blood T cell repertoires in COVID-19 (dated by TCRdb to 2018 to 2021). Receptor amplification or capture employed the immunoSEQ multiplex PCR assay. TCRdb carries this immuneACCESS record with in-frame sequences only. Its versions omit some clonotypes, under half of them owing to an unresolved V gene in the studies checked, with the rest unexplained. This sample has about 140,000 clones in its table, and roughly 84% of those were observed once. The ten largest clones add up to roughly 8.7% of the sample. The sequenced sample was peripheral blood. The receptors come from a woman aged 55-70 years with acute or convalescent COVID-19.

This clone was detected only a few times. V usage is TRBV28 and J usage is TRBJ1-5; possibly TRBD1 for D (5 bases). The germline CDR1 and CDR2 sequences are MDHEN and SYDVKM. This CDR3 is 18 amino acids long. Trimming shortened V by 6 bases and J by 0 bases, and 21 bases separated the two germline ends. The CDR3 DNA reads TGTGCCAGCAGGGAAAGTGCAGGGCGAGTCTATAGCAATCAGCCCCAGCATTTT. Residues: CASRESAGRVYSNQPQHF.

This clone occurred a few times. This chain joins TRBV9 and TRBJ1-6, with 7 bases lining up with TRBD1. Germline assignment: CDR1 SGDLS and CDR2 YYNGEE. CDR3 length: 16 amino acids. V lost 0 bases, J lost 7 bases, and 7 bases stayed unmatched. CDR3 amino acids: CASSVGDPTGNSPLHF. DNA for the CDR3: TGTGCCAGCAGCGTAGGGGACCCGACAGGGAATTCACCCCTCCACTTT.

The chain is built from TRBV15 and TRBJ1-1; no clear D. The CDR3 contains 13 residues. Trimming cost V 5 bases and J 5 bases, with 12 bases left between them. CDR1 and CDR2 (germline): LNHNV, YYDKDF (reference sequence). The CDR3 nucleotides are TGTGCCACCAGCTCAGGAGGTTATACTGAAGCTTTCTTT. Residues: CATSSGGYTEAFF.

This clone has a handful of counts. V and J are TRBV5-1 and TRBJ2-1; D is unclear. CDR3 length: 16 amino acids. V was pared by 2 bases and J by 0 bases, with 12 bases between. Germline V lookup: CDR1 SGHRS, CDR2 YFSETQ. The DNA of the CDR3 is TGCGCCAGCAGCTTCCTAGAGTGGAGCTCCTACAATGAGCAGTTCTTC. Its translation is CASSFLEWSSYNEQFF.

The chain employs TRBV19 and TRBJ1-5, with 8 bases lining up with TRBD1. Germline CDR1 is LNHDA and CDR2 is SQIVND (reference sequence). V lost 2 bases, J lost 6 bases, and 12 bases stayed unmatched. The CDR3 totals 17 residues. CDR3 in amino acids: CASSIIMGAGGGQPQHF. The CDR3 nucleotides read TGTGCCAGTAGTATAATAATGGGAGCAGGGGGCGGTCAGCCCCAGCATTTT.

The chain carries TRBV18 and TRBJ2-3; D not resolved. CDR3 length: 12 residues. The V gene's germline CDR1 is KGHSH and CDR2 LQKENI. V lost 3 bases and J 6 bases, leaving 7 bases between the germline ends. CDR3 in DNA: TGTGCCAGCTCACCTAAAATGGATACGCAGTATTTT. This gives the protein CASSPKMDTQYF.

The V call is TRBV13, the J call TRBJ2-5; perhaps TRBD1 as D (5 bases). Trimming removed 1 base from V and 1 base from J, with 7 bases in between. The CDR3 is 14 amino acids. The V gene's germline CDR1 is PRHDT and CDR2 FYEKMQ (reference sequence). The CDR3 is CASSLAGSQETQYF. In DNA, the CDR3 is TGTGCCAGCAGCTTAGCAGGGTCCCAAGAGACCCAGTACTTC.

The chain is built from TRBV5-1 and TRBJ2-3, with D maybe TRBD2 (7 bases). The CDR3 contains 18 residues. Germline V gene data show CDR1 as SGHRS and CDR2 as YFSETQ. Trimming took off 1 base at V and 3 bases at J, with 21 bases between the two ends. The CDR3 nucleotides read TGCGCCAGCAGCTTGAGGGGGGCAAAGGGAGGGCGAACAGATACGCAGTATTTT. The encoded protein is CASSLRGAKGGRTDTQYF.

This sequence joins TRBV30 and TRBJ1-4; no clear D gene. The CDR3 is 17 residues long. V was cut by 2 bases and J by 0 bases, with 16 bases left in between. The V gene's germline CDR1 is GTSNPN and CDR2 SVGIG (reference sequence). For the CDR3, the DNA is TGTGCCTGGAGTCCCGGCCGAACTACTTCAACTAATGAAAAACTGTTTTTT. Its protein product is CAWSPGRTTSTNEKLFF.

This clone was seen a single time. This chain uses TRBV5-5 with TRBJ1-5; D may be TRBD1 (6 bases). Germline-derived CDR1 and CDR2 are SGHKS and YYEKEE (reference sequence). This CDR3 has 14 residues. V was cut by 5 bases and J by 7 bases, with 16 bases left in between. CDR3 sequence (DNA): TGTGCCAGCAGTCCAAGGGGGATCCAGCAGCCCCAGCATTTT. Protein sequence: CASSPRGIQQPQHF. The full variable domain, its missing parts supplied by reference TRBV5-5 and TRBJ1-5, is DAGVTQSPTHLIKTRGQQVTLRCSPISGHKSVSWYQQVLGQGPQFIFQYYEKEERGRGNFPDRFSARQFPNYSSELNVNALLLGDSALYLCASSPRGIQQPQHFGDGTRLSIL.

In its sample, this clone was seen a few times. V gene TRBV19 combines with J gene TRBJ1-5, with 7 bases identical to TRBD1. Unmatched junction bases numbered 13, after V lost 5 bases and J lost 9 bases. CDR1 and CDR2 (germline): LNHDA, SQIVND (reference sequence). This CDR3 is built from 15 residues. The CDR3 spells CASSPRQGPRWPQHF. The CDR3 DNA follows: TGTGCCAGTAGTCCCCGACAGGGCCCGCGTTGGCCCCAGCATTTT.

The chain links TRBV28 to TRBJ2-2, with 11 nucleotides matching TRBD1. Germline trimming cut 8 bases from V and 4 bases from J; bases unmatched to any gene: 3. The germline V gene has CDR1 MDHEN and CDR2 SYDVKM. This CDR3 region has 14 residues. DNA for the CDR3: TGTGCCAGCGAAGGACAGGGGGCCACCGGGGAGCTGTTTTTT. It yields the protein CASEGQGATGELFF. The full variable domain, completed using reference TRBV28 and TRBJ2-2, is DVKVTQSSRYLVKRTGEKVFLECVQDMDHENMFWYRQDPGLGLRLIYFSYDVKMKEKGDIPEGYSVSREKKERFSLILESASTNQTSMYLCASEGQGATGELFFGEGSRLTVL.

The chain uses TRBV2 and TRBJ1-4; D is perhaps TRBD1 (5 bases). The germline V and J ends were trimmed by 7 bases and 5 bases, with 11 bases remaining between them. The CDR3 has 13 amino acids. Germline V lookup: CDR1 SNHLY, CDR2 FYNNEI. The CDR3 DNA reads TGTGCCAGCATTATGTCAGGGAATGAAAAACTGTTTTTT. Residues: CASIMSGNEKLFF. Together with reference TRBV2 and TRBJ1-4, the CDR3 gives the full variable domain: EPEVTQTPSHQVTQMGQEVILRCVPISNHLYFYWYRQILGQKVEFLVSFYNNEISEKSEIFDDQFSVERPDGSNFTLKIRSTKLEDSAMYFCASIMSGNEKLFFGSGTQLSVL.

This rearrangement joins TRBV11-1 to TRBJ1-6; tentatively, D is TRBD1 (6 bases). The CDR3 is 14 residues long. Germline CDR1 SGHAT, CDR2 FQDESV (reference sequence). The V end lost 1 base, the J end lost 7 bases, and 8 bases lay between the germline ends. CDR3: CASSLGQGNSPLHF. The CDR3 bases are TGTGCCAGCAGCTTAGGGCAGGGGAATTCACCCCTCCACTTT.